The text below deals with one T cell receptor (beta chain). The germline V gene encodes CDR1 DFQATT and CDR2 SNEGSKA (reference sequence). CDR3 length: 11 amino acids. V was trimmed by 4 bases and J by 5 bases, leaving 8 bases between them. This sample was taken from a study of blood T cell repertoires in COVID-19. In the study overall: The origin of the acute and convalescent COVID-19 samples was the United States, Italy and Spain. In each case, the material was cDNA or gDNA derived from T cells, B-cell-depleted T cells, or PBMCs.

In the authors' methods: Estimated nucleated cell counts came from reference gene primer amplification. Libraries were prepared by immunoSEQ multiplex PCR; TCRdb keeps only in-frame clonotypes and omits some of them. D and trimming come from the DNA, and the V and J calls and clone size come from that table. Among about 130,000 clones listed, around 76% were seen once. The receptor comes from a man in his 60s with acute or convalescent COVID-19. The chain joins TRBV20-1 to TRBJ2-5, with D uncertain. The sample comprised peripheral blood. CDR3 sequence (DNA): TGCAGTGCTAACCTTCGGGAGACCCAGTACTTC. Its protein is CSANLRETQYF.